The next 8 T cell receptor beta chains were all read from a single sample in a study of T cells in localized non-small cell lung cancer. Measured with immunoSEQ multiplex PCR; TCRdb has only the in-frame clones, and not every one. This table has about 46,000 clones, about 76% appearing once. This specimen was peripheral blood mononuclear cells, taken before any cancer treatment. Receptors were obtained from a man aged 40 to 70 with stage III lung adenocarcinoma.

The genes are TRBV7-2 and TRBJ2-5; TRBD1 matches 10 bases. The CDR3 sequence is 16 residues long. The trim removed 6 bases at V and 5 bases at J, leaving 12 bases unmatched. CDR1 is SGHTA, CDR2 FQGNSA, per germline. The CDR3 coding sequence is TGTGCCAGCAGACCTAAGGCGGGACAGGGGAGGGAGACCCAGTACTTC. Its protein is CASRPKAGQGRETQYF.

The gene calls are TRBV6-5 and TRBJ2-3; D is unresolved. V gave up 2 bases and J gave up 0 bases, with 9 bases separating them. Germline CDR1 reads MNHEY; CDR2 reads SVGAGI. The CDR3 loop spans 15 amino acids. This chain's CDR3 is CASSYRQYSTDTQYF. The CDR3 DNA reads TGTGCCAGCAGTTACAGGCAGTATAGCACAGATACGCAGTATTTT.

This clone occurred many times. The genes are TRBV6-5 and TRBJ2-3; TRBD2 agrees at 10 bases. The V gene end was trimmed by 5 bases and the J gene end by 2 bases; junction bases not matched to a gene: 4. CDR1 and CDR2 from the germline V gene are MNHEY and SVGAGI. The CDR3 is 15 amino acids. CDR3 amino acids: CASSISGGSTDTQYF. In nucleotides, the CDR3 is TGTGCCAGCAGTATTAGCGGGGGGTCCACAGATACGCAGTATTTT.

For this clone: A much larger clonotype is one base distant, so this may be a read error. The chain combines TRBV25-1 with TRBJ1-5; D is unresolved. The germline gives CDR1 MGHDK, CDR2 SYGVNS. The CDR3 sequence is 12 residues long. The V gene lost 3 bases and the J gene lost 4 bases, with 4 bases spanning the gap. The CDR3 here is CASSDGNQPQHF. The CDR3 nucleotides read TGTGCCAGCAGTGACGGGAATCAGCCCCAGCATTTT. The entire variable domain, with the rest obtained from reference TRBV25-1 and TRBJ1-5, is as follows: EADIYQTPRYLVIGTGKKITLECSQTMGHDKMYWYQQDPGMELHLIHYSYGVNSTEKGDLSSESTVSRIRTEHFPLTLESARPSHTSQYLCASSDGNQPQHFGDGTRLSIL.

The chain links TRBV5-1 to TRBJ2-3; D perhaps matches TRBD1 (5 bases). V shed 5 bases and J shed 2 bases, with 15 bases lying between them. Germline lookup yields CDR1 SGHRS and CDR2 YFSETQ. There are 15 residues in the CDR3. CDR3 sequence (DNA): TGCGCCAGCAGACCCGACAGCCTGTCCACAGATACGCAGTATTTT. Protein sequence: CASRPDSLSTDTQYF.

To note about this clone: An end of the junction differs from the germline gene, which may be a read error. This sequence joins TRBV5-1 and TRBJ2-2; D is possibly TRBD1 (7 bases). The CDR3 length is 14 residues. Germline V gives CDR1 SGHRS, CDR2 YFSETQ. CDR3 in DNA: TGCGCCAGCAGGACAGGGTGGAACACCGGGGGGCTGTTTTTT. Translation: CASRTGWNTGGLFF.

In DNA form, the CDR3 reads TGTGCCAGCAGCTCCCCCGGGACAGGGGGAACCAATGAGCAGTTCTTC. Amino acid sequence: CASSSPGTGGTNEQFF. V usage is TRBV13 and J usage is TRBJ2-1, with 11 bases lining up with TRBD1. CDR1 and CDR2 (germline): PRHDT, FYEKMQ (reference sequence). The ends lost 4 bases at V and 6 bases at J; junction bases unmatched: 8. The CDR3 is 16 residues long.

J is TRBJ2-5 and V is TRBV9, with D perhaps matching TRBD1 (5 bases). Germline CDR1 SGDLS, CDR2 YYNGEE. Deletions cut 6 bases from V and 4 bases from J, with 13 bases between. This CDR3 spans 13 amino acids. The CDR3 nucleotides read TGTGCCAGCACTGGGGCGGCAACAGAGACCCAGTACTTC. This gives the protein CASTGAATETQYF.